The present TCR beta chain was sequenced within a study of breast tumors, draining lymph nodes, adjacent tissues (dated by TCRdb to 2016 to 2017). Broadly, across the study: TCR beta repertoires were compared across tumor, adjacent nontumor tissue and axillary lymph nodes obtained from breast cancer patients. In human breast cancer, the study set out to assess how tumor, surrounding tissue and draining lymph node repertoires relate to one another and whether T cells might be exchanged between them. Findings and caveats that apply to the study as a whole: T-cell repertoire diversity in tumors was found to be lower than in lymph nodes but higher than in nontumor tissue, and preferential V and J gene usage was observed. The data were considered consistent with most tumor T cells being derived from the lymph node and subsequently expanding within tumor tissue. The similarity between tumor and nontumor tissue repertoires was significantly greater in luminal-like breast cancer than in basal-like breast cancer. Rather than being directly demonstrated, the conclusion that tumor T cells originate in lymph nodes was presented as consistent with a hypothesis.

This clonotype has ten or more counts. Its antigen specificity is not known. One base away there is no much larger clone; base qualities are not given. Instrument on record: Illumina HiSeq 2000. Multiplex PCR amplification was used to build the TCR beta chain libraries. High-throughput sequencing was used to analyze the amplified TCR beta chain products. Starting from the raw public reads, TCRdb applied fastp trimming at Q25, assembled clones with MiXCR and retained in-frame beta chains. Each record represents a unique CDR3 protein, reported with the most common genes and DNA among its rows. A total of 30,000 to 40,000 distinct CDR3 sequences appear in this sample, roughly 32% of them only once. Roughly 10% of the sample is taken by the ten largest. CDR1 and CDR2 are drawn from the germline V gene: SGHTS, YDEGEE. V is pruned by 2 bases and J by 3 bases, leaving 4 bases of the junction without a gene match. Measured from the cysteine to the phenylalanine, the CDR3 is 15 residues long. The only DNA kept is the CDR3, 45 bases in frame from the first base.

The V gene is TRBV5-8 and the J gene is TRBJ2-5, with 10 bases aligning to TRBD2. The origin of this receptor is a female donor with breast cancer. Some clones in this sample may be carry-over from other donors' samples. Sample: breast tumor tissue. The CDR3 protein sequence reads: CASSFQGLAEETQYF. The bases are TGTGCCAGCAGCTTTCAAGGACTAGCGGAAGAGACCCAGTACTTC.